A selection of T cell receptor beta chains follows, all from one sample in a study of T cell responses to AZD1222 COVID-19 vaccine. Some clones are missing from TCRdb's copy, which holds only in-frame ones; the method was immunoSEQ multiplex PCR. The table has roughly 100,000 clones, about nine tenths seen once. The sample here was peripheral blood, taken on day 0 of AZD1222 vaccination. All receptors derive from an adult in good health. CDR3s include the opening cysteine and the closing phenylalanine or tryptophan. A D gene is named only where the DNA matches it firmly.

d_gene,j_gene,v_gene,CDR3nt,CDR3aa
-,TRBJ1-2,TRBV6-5,TGTGCCAGCAGTTATCAGGAAAACTATGGCTACACCTTC,CASSYQENYGYTF
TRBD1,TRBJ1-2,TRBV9,TGTGCCAGCAGCGCAACGACAGGGATCGGCTATGGCTACACCTTC,CASSATTGIGYGYTF
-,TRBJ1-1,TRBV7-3,TGTGCCAGCTTGGCGAGGTCGGGGGCTTTCTTT,CASLARSGAFF
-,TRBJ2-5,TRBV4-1,TGCGCCAGCAGCCAAGATGCTGGGGGGGAGACCCAGTACTTC,CASSQDAGGETQYF
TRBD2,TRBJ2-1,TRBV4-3,TGCGCCAGCAGCCAAGAGGGGACTACCGGGCATGAGCAGTTCTTC,CASSQEGTTGHEQFF
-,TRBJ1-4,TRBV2,TGTGCCAGCAGTGAAAGCGGGGTCCTGTTTTTT,CASSESGVLFF
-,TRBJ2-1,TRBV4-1,TGCGCCAGCAGCCTCAATCAGGATGAGCAGTTCTTC,CASSLNQDEQFF
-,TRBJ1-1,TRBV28,TGTGCCAGCAGTACACCCTTTTTTGTCCAGGACACTGAAGCTTTCTTT,CASSTPFFVQDTEAFF
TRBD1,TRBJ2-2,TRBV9,TGTGCCAGCAGCGTACAGGGGGCGCCCGGGGAGCTGTTTTTT,CASSVQGAPGELFF
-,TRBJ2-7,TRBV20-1,TGCAGTGCTAGTATTAGCGGAGGACCAAACGAGCAGTACTTC,CSASISGGPNEQYF
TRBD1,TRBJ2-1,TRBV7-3,TGTGCCAGCAGCTTAACCGGGACAGTCTCCTACAATGAGCAGTTCTTC,CASSLTGTVSYNEQFF
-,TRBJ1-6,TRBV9,TGTGCCAGCAGCGTCTCCGGGACCTCTTTCCCATTAAGTTCACCCCTCCACTTT,CASSVSGTSFPLSSPLHF